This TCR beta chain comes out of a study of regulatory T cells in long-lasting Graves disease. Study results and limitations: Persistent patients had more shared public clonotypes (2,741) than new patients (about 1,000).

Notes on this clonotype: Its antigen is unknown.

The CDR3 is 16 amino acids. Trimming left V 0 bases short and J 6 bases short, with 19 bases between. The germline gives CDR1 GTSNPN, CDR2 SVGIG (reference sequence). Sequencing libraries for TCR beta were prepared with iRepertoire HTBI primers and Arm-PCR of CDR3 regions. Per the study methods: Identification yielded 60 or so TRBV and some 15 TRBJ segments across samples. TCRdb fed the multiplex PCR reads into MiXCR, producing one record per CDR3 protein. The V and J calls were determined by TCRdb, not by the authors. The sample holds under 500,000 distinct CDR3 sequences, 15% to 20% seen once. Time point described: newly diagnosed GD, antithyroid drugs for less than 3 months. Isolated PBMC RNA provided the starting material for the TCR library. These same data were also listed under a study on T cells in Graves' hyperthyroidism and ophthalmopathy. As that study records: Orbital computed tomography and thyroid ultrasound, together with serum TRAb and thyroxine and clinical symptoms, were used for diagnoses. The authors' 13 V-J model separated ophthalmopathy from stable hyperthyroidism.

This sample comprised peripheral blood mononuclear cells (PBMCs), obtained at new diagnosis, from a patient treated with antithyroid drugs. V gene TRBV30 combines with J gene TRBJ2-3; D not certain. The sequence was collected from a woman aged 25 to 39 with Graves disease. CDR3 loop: CAWSVPRVSARDTQYF. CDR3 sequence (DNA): TGTGCCTGGAGTGTACCGAGAGTCAGCGCCCGGGATACGCAGTATTTT.